This T cell receptor (beta chain) was captured by sequencing in a study of cytomegalovirus exposure and HLA in healthy donors. Note on this clone: Its antigen remains unidentified.

At collection, donors were nominally healthy, but unrecorded immune exposures were probable. CDR3 size: 14 residues. Germline assignment: CDR1 KGHSY and CDR2 FQNENV. Trimming removed 2 bases from V and 6 bases from J; junction bases left unmatched: 5. The primer mix had 60 Vbeta and 13 Jbeta primers. Libraries were prepared by immunoSEQ multiplex PCR; TCRdb keeps only in-frame clonotypes and omits some of them. The data show some 92,000 clones, around 72% seen once. The study, taken as a whole, reports: HLA alleles showed associations with fewer than 20,000 TCR beta sequences in a later analysis, at a 0.05 false discovery rate. A later analysis revealed that TCR association rates differed between HLA loci, peaking at DRB1 and bottoming out at HLA-C.

The sequenced sample was PBMCs. The chain carries TRBV16 and TRBJ2-7; 9 bases agree with TRBD1. The clonotype was recovered from a man between 18 and 29 years old in good health and CMV-seropositive. This CDR3 reads CASSQGTGRSEQYF. CDR3 nucleotides: TGTGCCAGCAGCCAAGGGACAGGGAGATCCGAGCAGTACTTC. Together with reference TRBV16 and TRBJ2-7, the CDR3 gives the full variable domain: GEEVAQTPKHLVRGEGQKAKLYCAPIKGHSYVFWYQQVLKNEFKFLISFQNENVFDETGMPKERFSAKCLPNSPCSLEIQATKLEDSAVYFCASSQGTGRSEQYFGPGTRLTVT.